This T cell receptor (beta chain) was retrieved from a study of identical twins. General study points: There was more out-of-frame TCR alpha sharing in monozygotic twins than models estimated. Donors were not followed over many years; analysis was cross-sectional.

A single record per CDR3 protein comes from TCRdb applying MiXCR to the 5' RACE reads. The data show 500,000 or so distinct CDR3 sequences, 12% to 15% seen once. Notes on this clonotype: The antigen remains unidentified.

Trimming left V 10 bases short and J 2 bases short, with 13 bases between. Looked up from germline, CDR1 is ENHRY and CDR2 is SYGVKD. The CDR3 extends over 13 amino acids. These data were likewise used in another study, on yellow fever vaccine responses in identical twins.

The receptor comes from a woman between 18 and 30 years old in good health. Specimen: CD4+ T cells sorted from blood. The chain is built from TRBV10-3 and TRBJ2-3; unclear D gene. CDR3 loop: CATSEPYTDTQYF. The CDR3 nucleotides are TGTGCCACCTCTGAGCCTTACACAGATACGCAGTATTTT.